This T cell receptor (beta chain) appears in the sequencing data of a study of early stage breast cancer tumors. Background on the study: Approximately 10-fold was the mean read coverage per sample.

The germline V and J ends were trimmed by 1 base and 2 bases, with 13 bases remaining between them. The CDR3 sequence is 16 residues long. CDR1 and CDR2 (germline): SGHAT, FQNNGV. Sequencing used immunoSEQ multiplex PCR; TCRdb keeps in-frame clones, though not all of them. The table includes about 46,000 clones, roughly 73% detected once. Note on this clone: No antigen is known for it.

Study results and caveats: Blood repertoires resembled normal breast more than tumor. Compared with adjacent normal breast tissue, tumors showed around 2.5-fold greater T cell density and higher clonality. Commonly generated sequences made up most enriched TCRB sequences shared between patients.

Sequenced input: blood. The chain joins TRBV11-2 to TRBJ2-3; D is unresolved. This receptor was obtained from a person aged 40 to 49 with breast cancer. The CDR3 reads CASSLGARPSTDTQYF. The CDR3 nucleotides read TGTGCCAGCAGCTTAGGGGCCAGGCCATCCACAGATACGCAGTATTTT. The full variable domain, with the rest looked up from reference TRBV11-2 and TRBJ2-3, is EAGVAQSPRYKIIEKRQSVAFWCNPISGHATLYWYQQILGQGPKLLIQFQNNGVVDDSQLPKDRFSAERLKGVDSTLKIQPAKLEDSAVYLCASSLGARPSTDTQYFGPGTRLTVL.